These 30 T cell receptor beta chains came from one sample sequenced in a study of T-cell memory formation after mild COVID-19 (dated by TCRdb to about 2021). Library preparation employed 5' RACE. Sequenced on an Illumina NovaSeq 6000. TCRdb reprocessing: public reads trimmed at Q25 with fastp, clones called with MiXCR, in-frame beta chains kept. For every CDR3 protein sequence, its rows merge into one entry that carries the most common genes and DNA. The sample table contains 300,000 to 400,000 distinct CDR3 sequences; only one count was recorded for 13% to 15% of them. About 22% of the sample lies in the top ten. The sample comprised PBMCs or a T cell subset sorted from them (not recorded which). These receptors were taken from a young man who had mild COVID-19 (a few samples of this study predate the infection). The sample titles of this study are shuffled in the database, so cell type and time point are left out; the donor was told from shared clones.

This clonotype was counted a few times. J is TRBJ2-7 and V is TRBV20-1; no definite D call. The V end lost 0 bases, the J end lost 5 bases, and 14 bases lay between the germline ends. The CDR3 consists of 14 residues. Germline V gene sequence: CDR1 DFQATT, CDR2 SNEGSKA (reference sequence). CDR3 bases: TGCAGTGCTAGAGAATCGTCAAGGGCAGACGAGCAGTACGTC. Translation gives CSARESSRADEQYV.

The CDR3 region has the DNA TGCAGCGTTGAAAAACGGGGAACGGGGTTCTACTATGGCTACACCTTC. This encodes CSVEKRGTGFYYGYTF. The chain combines TRBV29-1 with TRBJ1-2; no definite D call. V was trimmed by 2 bases and J by 3 bases, leaving 19 bases between them. The germline V gene encodes CDR1 SQVTM and CDR2 ANQGSEA. The CDR3 runs 16 residues.

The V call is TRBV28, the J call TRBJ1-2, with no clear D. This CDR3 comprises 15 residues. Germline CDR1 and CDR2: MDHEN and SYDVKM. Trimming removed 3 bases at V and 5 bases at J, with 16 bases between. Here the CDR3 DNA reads TGTGCCAGCAGTTTCCATGGCCTCGTCGGGTATGGCTACACCTTC. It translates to CASSFHGLVGYGYTF.

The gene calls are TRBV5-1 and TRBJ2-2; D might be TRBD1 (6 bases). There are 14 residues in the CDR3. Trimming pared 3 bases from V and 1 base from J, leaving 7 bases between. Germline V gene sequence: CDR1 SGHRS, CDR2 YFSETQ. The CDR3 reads CASSWDKNTGELFF. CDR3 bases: TGCGCCAGCAGCTGGGACAAGAACACCGGGGAGCTGTTTTTT.

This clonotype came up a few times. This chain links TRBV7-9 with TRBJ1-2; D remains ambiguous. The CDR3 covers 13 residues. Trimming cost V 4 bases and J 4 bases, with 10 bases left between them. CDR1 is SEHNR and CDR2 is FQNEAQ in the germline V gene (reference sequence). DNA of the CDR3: TGTGCCAGCAGCTCCCAAGCTAGCTATGGCTACACCTTC. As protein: CASSSQASYGYTF.

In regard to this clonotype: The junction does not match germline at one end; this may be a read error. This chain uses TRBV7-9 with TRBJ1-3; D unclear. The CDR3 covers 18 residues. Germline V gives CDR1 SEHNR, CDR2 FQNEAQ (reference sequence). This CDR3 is CAGSSPLGPGSSGNTIYF. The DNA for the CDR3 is TGTGCCGGCAGCTCCCCCCTAGGCCCAGGCAGCTCTGGAAACACCATATATTTT.

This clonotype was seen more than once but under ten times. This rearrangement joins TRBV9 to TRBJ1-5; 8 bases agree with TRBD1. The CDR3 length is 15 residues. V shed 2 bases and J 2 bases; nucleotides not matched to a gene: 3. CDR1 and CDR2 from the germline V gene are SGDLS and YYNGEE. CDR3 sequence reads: CASSVGGQGNQPQHF. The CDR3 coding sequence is TGTGCCAGCAGCGTGGGGGGACAGGGCAATCAGCCCCAGCATTTT.

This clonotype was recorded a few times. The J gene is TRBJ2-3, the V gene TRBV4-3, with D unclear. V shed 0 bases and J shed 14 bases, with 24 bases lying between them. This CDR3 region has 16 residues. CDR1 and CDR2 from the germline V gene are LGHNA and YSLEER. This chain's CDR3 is CASSQDGLGSAGSRYF. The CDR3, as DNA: TGCGCCAGCAGCCAAGACGGCTTAGGCTCGGCAGGTTCACGGTATTTT.

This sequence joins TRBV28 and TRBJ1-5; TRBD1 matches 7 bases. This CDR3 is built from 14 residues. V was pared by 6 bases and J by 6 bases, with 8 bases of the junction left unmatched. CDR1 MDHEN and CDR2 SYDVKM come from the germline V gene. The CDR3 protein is CASSRDREAQPQHF. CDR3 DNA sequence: TGTGCCAGCAGCCGCGACAGGGAGGCTCAGCCCCAGCATTTT.

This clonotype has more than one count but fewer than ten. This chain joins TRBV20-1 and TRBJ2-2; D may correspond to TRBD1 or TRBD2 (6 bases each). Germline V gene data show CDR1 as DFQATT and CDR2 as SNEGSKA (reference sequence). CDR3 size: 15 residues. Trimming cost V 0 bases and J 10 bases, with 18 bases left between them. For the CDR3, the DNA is TGCAGTGCTAGAGACCCCCCCCGGGGGCAGACGGAGCTGTTTTTT. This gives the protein CSARDPPRGQTELFF.

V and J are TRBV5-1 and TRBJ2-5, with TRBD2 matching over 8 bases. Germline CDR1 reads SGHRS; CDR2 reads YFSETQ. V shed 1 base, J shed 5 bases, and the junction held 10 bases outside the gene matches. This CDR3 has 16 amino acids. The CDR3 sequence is CASSLSPAGGQETQYF. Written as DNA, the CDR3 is TGCGCCAGCAGCTTGTCCCCTGCGGGGGGTCAGGAGACCCAGTACTTC.

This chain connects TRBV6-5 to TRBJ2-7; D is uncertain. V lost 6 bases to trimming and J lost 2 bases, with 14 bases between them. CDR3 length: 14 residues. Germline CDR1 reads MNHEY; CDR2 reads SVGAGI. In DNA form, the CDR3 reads TGTGCCAGCAGGACCATAGCTATTCCCTACGAGCAGTACTTC. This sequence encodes CASRTIAIPYEQYF.

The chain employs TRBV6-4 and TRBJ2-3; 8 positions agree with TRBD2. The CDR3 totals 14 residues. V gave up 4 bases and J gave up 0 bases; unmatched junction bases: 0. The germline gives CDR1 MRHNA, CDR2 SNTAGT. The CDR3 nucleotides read TGTGCCAGCAGTGCTAGCGGGAGCACAGATACGCAGTATTTT. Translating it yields CASSASGSTDTQYF.

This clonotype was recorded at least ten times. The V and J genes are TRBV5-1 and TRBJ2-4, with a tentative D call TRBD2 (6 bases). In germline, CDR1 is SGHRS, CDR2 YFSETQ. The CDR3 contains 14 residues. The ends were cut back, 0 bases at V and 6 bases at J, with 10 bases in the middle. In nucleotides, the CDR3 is TGCGCCAGCAGCTTGGACGGGGGATTAAACATTCAGTACTTC. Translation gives CASSLDGGLNIQYF.

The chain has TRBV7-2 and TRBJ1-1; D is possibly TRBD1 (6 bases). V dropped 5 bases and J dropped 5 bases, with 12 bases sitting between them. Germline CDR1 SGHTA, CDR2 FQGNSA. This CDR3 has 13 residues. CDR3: CASSQTGSTEAFF. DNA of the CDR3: TGTGCCAGCAGCCAAACAGGGAGTACTGAAGCTTTCTTT.

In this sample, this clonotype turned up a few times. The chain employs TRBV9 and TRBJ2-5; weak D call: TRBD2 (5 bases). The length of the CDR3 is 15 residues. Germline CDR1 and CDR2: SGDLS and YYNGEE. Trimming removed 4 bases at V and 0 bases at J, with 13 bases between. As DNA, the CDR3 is TGTGCCAGCAGCCCGCAACTAGAAAACCAAGAGACCCAGTACTTC. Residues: CASSPQLENQETQYF.

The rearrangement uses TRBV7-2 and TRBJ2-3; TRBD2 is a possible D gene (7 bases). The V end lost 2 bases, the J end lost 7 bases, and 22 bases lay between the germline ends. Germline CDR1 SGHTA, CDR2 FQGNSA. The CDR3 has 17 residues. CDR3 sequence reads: CASSLRGVGGGAHTQYF. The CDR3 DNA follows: TGTGCCAGCAGCTTACGTGGAGTCGGTGGGGGGGCCCATACGCAGTATTTT.

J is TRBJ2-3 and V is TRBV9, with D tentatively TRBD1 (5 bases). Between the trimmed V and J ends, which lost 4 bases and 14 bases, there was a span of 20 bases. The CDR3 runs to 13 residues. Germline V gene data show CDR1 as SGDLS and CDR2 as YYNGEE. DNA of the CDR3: TGTGCCAGCAGCCTTAAGGGTACCGGTGGGGCGTATTTT. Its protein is CASSLKGTGGAYF.

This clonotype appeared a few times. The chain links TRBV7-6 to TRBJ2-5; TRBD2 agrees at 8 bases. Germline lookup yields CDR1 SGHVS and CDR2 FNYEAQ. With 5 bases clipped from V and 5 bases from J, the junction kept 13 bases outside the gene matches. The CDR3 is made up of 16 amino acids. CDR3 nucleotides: TGTGCCAGCAGCCTCATCGGGGGGGCTCGGGAGGAGACCCAGTACTTC. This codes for CASSLIGGAREETQYF. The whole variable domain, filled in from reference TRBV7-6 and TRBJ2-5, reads GAGVSQSPRYKVTKRGQDVALRCDPISGHVSLYWYRQALGQGPEFLTYFNYEAQQDKSGLPNDRFSAERPEGSISTLTIQRTEQRDSAMYRCASSLIGGAREETQYFGPGTRLLVL.

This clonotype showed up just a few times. The CDR3: CASRLNTEAFF. DNA of the CDR3: TGTGCCAGCAGATTAAACACTGAAGCTTTCTTT. V is TRBV6-5 and J is TRBJ1-1; D gene unclear. The V gene's germline CDR1 is MNHEY and CDR2 SVGAGI. V lost 6 bases, J lost 2 bases, and 4 bases lay in between. The CDR3 is 11 residues long.

The CDR3 is CASSPGTSGSVEQFF. CDR3 nucleotide sequence: TGTGCCAGCAGCCCTGGGACTAGCGGTAGTGTTGAGCAGTTCTTC. V and J are TRBV7-3 and TRBJ2-1; 11 bases match TRBD2. This CDR3 spans 15 amino acids. The J segment lost 9 bases and the V segment lost 5 bases, leaving 9 bases of the junction unmatched. Germline CDR1 is SGHTA and CDR2 is FQGTGA.

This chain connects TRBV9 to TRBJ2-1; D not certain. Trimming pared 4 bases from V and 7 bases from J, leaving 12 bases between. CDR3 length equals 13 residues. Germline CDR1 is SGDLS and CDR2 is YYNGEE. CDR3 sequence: CASSTTEVNEQFF. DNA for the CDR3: TGTGCCAGCAGCACCACCGAGGTAAATGAGCAGTTCTTC.

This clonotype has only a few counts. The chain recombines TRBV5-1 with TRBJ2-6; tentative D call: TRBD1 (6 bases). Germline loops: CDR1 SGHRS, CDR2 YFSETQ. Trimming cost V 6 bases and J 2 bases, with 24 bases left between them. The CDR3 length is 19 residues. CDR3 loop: CASKQLARSGDPGANVLTF. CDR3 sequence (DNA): TGCGCCAGCAAACAGCTGGCACGGTCAGGGGACCCTGGGGCCAACGTCCTGACTTTC.

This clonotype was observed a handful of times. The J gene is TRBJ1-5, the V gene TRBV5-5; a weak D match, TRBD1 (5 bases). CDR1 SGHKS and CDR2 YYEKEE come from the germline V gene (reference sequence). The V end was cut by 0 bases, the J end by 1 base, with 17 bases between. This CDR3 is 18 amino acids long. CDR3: CASSLEGGAVRSNQPQHF. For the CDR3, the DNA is TGTGCCAGCAGCTTGGAAGGTGGGGCCGTTAGGAGCAATCAGCCCCAGCATTTT.

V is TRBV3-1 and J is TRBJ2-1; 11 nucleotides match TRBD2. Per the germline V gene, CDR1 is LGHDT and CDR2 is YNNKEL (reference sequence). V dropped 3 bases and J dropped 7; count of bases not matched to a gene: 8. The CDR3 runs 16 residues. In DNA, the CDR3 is TGTGCCAGCAGCCAGATAGCGGGGGGGTTCGGAAATGAGCAGTTCTTC. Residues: CASSQIAGGFGNEQFF.

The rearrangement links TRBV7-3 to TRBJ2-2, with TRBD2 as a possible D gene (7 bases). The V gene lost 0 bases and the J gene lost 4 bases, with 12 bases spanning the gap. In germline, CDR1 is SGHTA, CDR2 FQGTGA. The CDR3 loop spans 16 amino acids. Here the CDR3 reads CASSLTRGAGTGELFF. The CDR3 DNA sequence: TGTGCCAGCAGCTTAACTCGGGGGGCAGGCACCGGGGAGCTGTTTTTT.

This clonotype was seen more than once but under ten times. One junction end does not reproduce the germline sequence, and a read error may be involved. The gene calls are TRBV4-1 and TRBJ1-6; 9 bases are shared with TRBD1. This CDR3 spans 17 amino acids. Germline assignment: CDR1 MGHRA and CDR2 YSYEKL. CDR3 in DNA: TGCGCCAGCAGCCTAACTGGACAGGGGAGGAATAACTCACCCCTCCACTTT. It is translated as CASSLTGQGRNNSPLHF.

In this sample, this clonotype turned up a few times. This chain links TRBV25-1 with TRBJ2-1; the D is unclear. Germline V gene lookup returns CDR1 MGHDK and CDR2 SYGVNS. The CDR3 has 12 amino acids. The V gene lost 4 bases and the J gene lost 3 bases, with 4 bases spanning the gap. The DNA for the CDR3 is TGTGCCAGCAGTGGCTTCTACAATGAGCAGTTCTTC. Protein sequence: CASSGFYNEQFF.

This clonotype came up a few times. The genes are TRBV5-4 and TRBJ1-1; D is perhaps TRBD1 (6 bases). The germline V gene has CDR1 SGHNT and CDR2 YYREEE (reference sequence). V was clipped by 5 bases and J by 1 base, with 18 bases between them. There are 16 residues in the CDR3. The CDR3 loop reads CASRPDPGARNTEAFF. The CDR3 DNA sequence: TGTGCCAGCAGACCGGACCCGGGGGCGAGGAACACTGAAGCTTTCTTT.

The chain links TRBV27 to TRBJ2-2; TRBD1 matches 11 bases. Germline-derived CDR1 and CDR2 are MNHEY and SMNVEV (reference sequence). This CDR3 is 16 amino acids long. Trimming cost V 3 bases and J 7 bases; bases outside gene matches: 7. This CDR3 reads CASSFWTGGEIGELFF. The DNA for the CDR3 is TGTGCCAGCAGTTTCTGGACAGGGGGCGAGATCGGGGAGCTGTTTTTT.